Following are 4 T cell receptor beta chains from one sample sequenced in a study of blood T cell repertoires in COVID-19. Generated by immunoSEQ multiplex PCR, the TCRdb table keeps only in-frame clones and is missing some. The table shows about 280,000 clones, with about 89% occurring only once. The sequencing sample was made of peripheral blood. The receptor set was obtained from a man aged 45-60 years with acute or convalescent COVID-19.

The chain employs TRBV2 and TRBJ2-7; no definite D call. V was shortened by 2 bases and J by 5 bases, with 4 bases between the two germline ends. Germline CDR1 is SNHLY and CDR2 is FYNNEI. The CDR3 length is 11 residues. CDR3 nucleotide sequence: TGTGCCAGCAGTGAATTCAACGAGCAGTACTTC. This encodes CASSEFNEQYF.

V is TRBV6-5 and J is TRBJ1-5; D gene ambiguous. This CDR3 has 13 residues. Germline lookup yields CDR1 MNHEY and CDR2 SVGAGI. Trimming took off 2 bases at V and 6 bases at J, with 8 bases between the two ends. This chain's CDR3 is CASSYKVSQPQHF. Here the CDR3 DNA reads TGTGCCAGCAGTTACAAAGTGAGTCAGCCCCAGCATTTT.

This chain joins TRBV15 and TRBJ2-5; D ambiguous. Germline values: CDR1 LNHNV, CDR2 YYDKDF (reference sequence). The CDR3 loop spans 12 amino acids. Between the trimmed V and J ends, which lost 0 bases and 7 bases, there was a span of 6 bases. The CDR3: CATSRDPRTQYF. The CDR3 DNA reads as TGTGCCACCAGCAGAGACCCCCGGACCCAGTACTTC.

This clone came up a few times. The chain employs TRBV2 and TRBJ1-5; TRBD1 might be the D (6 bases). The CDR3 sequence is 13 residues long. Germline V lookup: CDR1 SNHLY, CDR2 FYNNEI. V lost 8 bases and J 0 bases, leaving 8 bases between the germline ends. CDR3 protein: CASAGDSNQPQHF. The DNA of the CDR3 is TGTGCCAGCGCAGGGGATAGCAATCAGCCCCAGCATTTT. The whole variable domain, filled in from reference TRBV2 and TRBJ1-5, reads EPEVTQTPSHQVTQMGQEVILRCVPISNHLYFYWYRQILGQKVEFLVSFYNNEISEKSEIFDDQFSVERPDGSNFTLKIRSTKLEDSAMYFCASAGDSNQPQHFGDGTRLSIL.